Reported below is one T cell receptor beta chain. As yet, its antigen is unknown. The record originates from a study of CD8 T cells in ankylosing spondylitis. The CDR3 spans 14 residues. V dropped 8 bases and J dropped 7; count of bases not matched to a gene: 9. In germline, CDR1 is MNHNS, CDR2 SASEGT. The study, taken as a whole, reports: Matched synovial fluid from ankylosing spondylitis patients was reported to be enriched for disease-linked clones. Some motif variants had been reported before (in reactive arthritis synovial fluid and blood). Roughly eight highly homologous variants formed a TCR beta motif that appeared characteristic of ankylosing spondylitis blood.

Using quantitative 5'-RACE with molecular barcodes, the authors made TCR beta libraries. TCRdb fed the 5' RACE reads into MiXCR, producing one record per CDR3 protein. The sample has approximately 540,000 distinct CDR3 sequences, 12% seen once; the top ten hold around 6.8%. The chain links TRBV6-1 to TRBJ1-5; 9 nucleotides line up with TRBD1. The origin of this receptor is a male donor with ankylosing spondylitis. Sample: blood, either unsorted or a sorted T cell fraction (not recorded which). This CDR3 reads CASHTEQGAQPQHF. The CDR3 nucleotides are TGTGCCAGCCACACTGAACAGGGGGCCCAGCCCCAGCATTTT.